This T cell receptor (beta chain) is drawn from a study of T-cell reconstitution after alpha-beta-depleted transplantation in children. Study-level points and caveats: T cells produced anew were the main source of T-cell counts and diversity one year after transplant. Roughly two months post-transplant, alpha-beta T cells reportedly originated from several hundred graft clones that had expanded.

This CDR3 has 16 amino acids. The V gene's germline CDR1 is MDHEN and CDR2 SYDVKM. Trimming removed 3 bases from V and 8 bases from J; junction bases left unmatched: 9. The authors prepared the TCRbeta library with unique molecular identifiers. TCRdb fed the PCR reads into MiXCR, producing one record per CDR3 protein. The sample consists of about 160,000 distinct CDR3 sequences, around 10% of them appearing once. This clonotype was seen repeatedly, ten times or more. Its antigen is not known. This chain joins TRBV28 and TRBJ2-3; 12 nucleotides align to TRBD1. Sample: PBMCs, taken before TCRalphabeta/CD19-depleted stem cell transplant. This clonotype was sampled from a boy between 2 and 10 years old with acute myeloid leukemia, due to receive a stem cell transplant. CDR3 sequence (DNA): TGTGCCAGCAGTTTGGGGGGGACAGGGGGCGGACGTACGCAGTATTTT. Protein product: CASSLGGTGGGRTQYF.